The entry that follows covers one T cell receptor beta chain sequence. Its antigen is undetermined. The CDR3 consists of 13 residues. The source of the sample is a study of vaccination effects on CD4 cells after COVID-19. Background on the study: Each person got two doses of an mRNA SARS-CoV-2 vaccine, BNT162b2 or mRNA-1273. Two recovered convalescent patients were sampled 16 days and one week pre-vaccination.

The table came from immunoSEQ multiplex PCR; TCRdb's copy has only in-frame clones and leaves some out. The top ten clones hold 37% of a sample with 22,000 or so clones, about 80% of them seen once. Viral peptide pool expansion of antigen-specific CD4+ T cells preceded sequencing in the ViraFEST assay. Isolation of CD4+ T cells took place after 10 to 11 days of culture. Confirmation by PCR established that the person had SARS-CoV-2 infection between March and December 2020. In culture with roughly 10 IU/ml IL-2 and 9 to 10 ug/ml peptides, PBMC were grown at a few million per well. Regarding the study as a whole: Early post-infection timepoints were absent, and convalescent patients were few.

The chain has TRBV21-1 and TRBJ2-2; the D call in the table, TRBD1, was not verified against the DNA. TRBV21-1 is deemed a pseudogene. The receptor was isolated from a human donor who had a prior SARS-CoV-2 infection. The input for sequencing was CD4+ T cells from PBMCs cultured with a peptide pool, taken before COVID-19 vaccination. The CDR3 region is CASSRQGAGELFF. The DNA of the CDR3 is TGTGCCAGCAGCAGACAGGGGGCCGGGGAGCTGTTTTTT.